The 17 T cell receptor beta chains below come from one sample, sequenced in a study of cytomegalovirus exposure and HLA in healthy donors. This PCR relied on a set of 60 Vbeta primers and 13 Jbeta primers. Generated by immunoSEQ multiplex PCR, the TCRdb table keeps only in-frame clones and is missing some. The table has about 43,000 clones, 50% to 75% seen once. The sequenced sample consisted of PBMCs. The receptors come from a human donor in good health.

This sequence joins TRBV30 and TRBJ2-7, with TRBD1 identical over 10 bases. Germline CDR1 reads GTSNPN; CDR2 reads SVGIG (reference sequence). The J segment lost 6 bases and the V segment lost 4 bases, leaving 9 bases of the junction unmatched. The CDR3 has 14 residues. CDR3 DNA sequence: TGTGCCTGGAAATCACGGGACAGGGGTGGCGAGCAGTACTTC. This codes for CAWKSRDRGGEQYF. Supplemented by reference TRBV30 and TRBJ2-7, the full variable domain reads SQTIHQWPATLVQPVGSPLSLECTVEGTSNPNLYWYRQAAGRGLQLLFYSVGIGQISSEVPQNLSASRPQDRQFILSSKKLLLSDSGFYLCAWKSRDRGGEQYFGPGTRLTVT.

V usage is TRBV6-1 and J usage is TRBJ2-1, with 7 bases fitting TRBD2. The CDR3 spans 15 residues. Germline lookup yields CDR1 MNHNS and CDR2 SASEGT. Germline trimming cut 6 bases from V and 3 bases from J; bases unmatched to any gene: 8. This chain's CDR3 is CASRVRLANYNEQFF. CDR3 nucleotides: TGTGCCAGCAGGGTACGACTAGCAAACTACAATGAGCAGTTCTTC.

CDR3 DNA: TGCGCCAGCAGCACCCAGGGACAGGACACTGAAGCTTTCTTT. This codes for CASSTQGQDTEAFF. The J gene is TRBJ1-1, the V gene TRBV5-1; 8 nucleotides agree with TRBD1. The V gene's germline CDR1 is SGHRS and CDR2 YFSETQ. Trimming removed 4 bases from V and 3 bases from J; junction bases left unmatched: 5. CDR3 size: 14 residues.

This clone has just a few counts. The CDR3 nucleotides are TGTGCCAGCAGCTTGCAGGGCTCGGGTATAGAAGAGACCCAGTACTTC. This codes for CASSLQGSGIEETQYF. The chain uses TRBV5-6 and TRBJ2-5; D is perhaps TRBD1 (5 bases). This CDR3 is 16 amino acids long. Germline V gene sequence: CDR1 SGHDT, CDR2 YYEEEE. V lost 1 base and J 3 bases, leaving 16 bases between the germline ends. The full variable domain, its missing parts supplied by reference TRBV5-6 and TRBJ2-5, is DAGVTQSPTHLIKTRGQQVTLRCSPKSGHDTVSWYQQALGQGPQFIFQYYEEEERQRGNFPDRFSGHQFPNYSSELNVNALLLGDSALYLCASSLQGSGIEETQYFGPGTRLLVL.

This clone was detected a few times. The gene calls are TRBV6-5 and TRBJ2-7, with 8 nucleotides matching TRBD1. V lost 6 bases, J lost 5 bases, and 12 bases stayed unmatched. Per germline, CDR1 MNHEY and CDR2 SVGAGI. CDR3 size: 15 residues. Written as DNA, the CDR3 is TGTGCCAGCAGCCCACCCGACAGGGGTTTTCACGAGCAGTACTTC. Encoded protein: CASSPPDRGFHEQYF.

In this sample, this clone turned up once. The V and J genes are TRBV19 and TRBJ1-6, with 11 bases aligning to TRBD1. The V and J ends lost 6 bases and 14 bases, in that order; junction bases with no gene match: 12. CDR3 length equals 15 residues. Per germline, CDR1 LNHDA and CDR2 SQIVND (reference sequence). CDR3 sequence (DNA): TGTGCCAGTAGGGCCTCCGGGACAGGGGGATCGTCCCTCCACTTT. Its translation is CASRASGTGGSSLHF. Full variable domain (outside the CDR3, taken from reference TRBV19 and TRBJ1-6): DGGITQSPKYLFRKEGQNVTLSCEQNLNHDAMYWYRQDPGQGLRLIYYSQIVNDFQKGDIAEGYSVSREKKESFPLTVTSAQKNPTAFYLCASRASGTGGSSLHFGNGTRLTVT.

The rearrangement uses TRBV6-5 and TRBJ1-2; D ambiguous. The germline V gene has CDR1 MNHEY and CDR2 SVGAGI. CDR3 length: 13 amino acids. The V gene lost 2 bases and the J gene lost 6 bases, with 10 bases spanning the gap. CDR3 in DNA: TGTGCCAGCAGTTACGGGCAAACCCATGGCTACACCTTC. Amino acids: CASSYGQTHGYTF.

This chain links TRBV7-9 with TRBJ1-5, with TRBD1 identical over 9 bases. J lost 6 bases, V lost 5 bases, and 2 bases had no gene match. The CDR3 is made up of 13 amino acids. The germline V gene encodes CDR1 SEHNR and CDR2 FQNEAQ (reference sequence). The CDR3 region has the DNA TGTGCCAGCAGCCAGGACAGGGGTCAGCCCCAGCATTTT. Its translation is CASSQDRGQPQHF.

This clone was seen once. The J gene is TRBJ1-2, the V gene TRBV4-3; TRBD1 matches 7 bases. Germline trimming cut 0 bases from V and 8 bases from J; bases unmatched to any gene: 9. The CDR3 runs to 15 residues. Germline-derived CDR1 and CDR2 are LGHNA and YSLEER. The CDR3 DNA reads TGCGCCAGCAGCCAAGAGGACAGGTCACGGGAGGGCTACACCTTC. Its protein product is CASSQEDRSREGYTF.

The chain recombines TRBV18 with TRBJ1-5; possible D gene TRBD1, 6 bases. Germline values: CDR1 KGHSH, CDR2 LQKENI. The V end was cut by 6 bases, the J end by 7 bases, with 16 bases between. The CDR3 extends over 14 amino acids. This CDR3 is CASSRLGAWQPQHF. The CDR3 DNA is TGTGCCAGCTCTCGGCTGGGGGCTTGGCAGCCCCAGCATTTT. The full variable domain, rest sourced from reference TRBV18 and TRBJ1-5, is NAGVMQNPRHLVRRRGQEARLRCSPMKGHSHVYWYRQLPEEGLKFMVYLQKENIIDESGMPKERFSAEFPKEGPSILRIQQVVRGDSAAYFCASSRLGAWQPQHFGDGTRLSIL.

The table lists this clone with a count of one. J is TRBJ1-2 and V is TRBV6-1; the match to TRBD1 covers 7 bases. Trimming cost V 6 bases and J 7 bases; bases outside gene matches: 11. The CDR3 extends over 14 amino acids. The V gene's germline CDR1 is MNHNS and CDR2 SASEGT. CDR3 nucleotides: TGTGCCAGCAGCCCGTTAACAGCAGGGGGTGGCTACACCTTC. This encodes CASSPLTAGGGYTF.

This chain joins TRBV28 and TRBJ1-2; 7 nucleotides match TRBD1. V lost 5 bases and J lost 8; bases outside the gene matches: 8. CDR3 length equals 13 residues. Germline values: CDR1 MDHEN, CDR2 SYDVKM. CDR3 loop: CASSAYRGGGYTF. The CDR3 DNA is TGTGCCAGCAGTGCTTACAGGGGTGGCGGCTACACCTTC.

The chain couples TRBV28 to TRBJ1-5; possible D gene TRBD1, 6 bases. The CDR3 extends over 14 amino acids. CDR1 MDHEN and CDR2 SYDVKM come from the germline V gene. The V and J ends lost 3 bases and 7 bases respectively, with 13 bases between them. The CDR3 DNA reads TGTGCCAGCAGTTTCCCCGGGGGGGGCCAGCCCCAGCATTTT. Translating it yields CASSFPGGGQPQHF.

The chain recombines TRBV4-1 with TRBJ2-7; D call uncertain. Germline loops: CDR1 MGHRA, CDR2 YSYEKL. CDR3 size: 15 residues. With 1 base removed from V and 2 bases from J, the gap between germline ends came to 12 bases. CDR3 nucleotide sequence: TGCGCCAGCAGCCAAGCGGAGATCTACGCCTACGAGCAGTACTTC. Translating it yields CASSQAEIYAYEQYF.

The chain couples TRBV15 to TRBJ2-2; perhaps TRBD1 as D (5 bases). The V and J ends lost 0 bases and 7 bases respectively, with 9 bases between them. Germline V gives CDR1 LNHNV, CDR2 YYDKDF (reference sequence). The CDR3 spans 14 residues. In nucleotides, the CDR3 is TGTGCCACCAGCAGAGACAGGGTCGGCGGGGAGCTGTTTTTT. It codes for CATSRDRVGGELFF.

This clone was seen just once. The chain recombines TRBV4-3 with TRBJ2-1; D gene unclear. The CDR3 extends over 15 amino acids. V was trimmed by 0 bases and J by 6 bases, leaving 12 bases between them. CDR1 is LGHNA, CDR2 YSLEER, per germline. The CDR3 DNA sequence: TGCGCCAGCAGCCAAGATTTCGGCAGGCCCAATGAGCAGTTCTTC. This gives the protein CASSQDFGRPNEQFF.

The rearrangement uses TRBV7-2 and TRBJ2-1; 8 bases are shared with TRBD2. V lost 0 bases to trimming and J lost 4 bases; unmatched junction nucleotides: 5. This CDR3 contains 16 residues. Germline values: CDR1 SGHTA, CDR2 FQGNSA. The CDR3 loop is CASSLARSSGYNEQFF. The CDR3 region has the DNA TGTGCCAGCAGCTTAGCGCGCTCTAGCGGGTACAATGAGCAGTTCTTC.